The entry below gives a single T cell receptor beta chain sequence along with its context. Here immunoSEQ multiplex PCR was the method, and the copy in TCRdb shows in-frame clones only, minus some. The data show around 50,000 clones, around nine tenths seen once. The data were taken from a study of OX40 agonist ivuxolimab in advanced cancers. This material consisted of CD4+ or CD8+ T cells sorted from blood, taken in a trial of the OX40 agonist ivuxolimab. This TCR was sampled from an adult with an advanced solid tumor such as melanoma, head and neck, liver or kidney cancer.

In DNA, the CDR3 is TGCGCCAGCAGCTTGGAAGGGGTTCCCTACGAGCAGTACTTC. It encodes CASSLEGVPYEQYF. The rearrangement joins TRBV5-1 to TRBJ2-5; the D gene is possibly TRBD1 (5 bases). The tail of the sequence fits TRBJ2-7 better, so the J call may be wrong. Germline assignment: CDR1 SGHRS and CDR2 YFSETQ. The CDR3 loop spans 14 amino acids.